A selection of T cell receptor beta chains follows, all from one sample in a study of blood T cells in healthy people across ages. From the 5' RACE reads, TCRdb called clonotypes with MiXCR, one entry per CDR3 protein. The sample yields 1.5 million to 2 million distinct CDR3 sequences, roughly 30% seen once. The sequencing sample was made of blood. All receptors come from a woman aged 30 to 39 in good health. Both conserved end residues are part of each CDR3. Fields, in order: D gene, V gene, J gene, clone size, CDR3 DNA, CDR3 protein. The D gene is left open where the match is weak. Size is omitted from some rows. Given values are once, few, many or a class for expanded clones.

TRBD1	TRBV7-2	TRBJ1-2	few	TGTGCCAGCAGCTTTTTGGGACAGGGGCTCAGTGGCTACACCTTC	CASSFLGQGLSGYTF
-	TRBV5-1	TRBJ2-7	once	TGCGCCAGCAGCGGTATAGTCCGCCCTATCCACGAGCAGTACTTC	CASSGIVRPIHEQYF
TRBD1	TRBV5-4	TRBJ2-7	few	TGTGCCAGCAGCGGCGCCGGGACAGGGACCTACGAGCAGTACTTC	CASSGAGTGTYEQYF
-	TRBV20-1	TRBJ2-3	few	TGCAGTGCTTGGGGAGGCGCGGTAGATACGCAGTATTTT	CSAWGGAVDTQYF
TRBD2	TRBV7-3	TRBJ2-1	-	TGTGCCAGCAGCTTAAGAGCTAGCGGGGTTCAGGAGGAGCAGTTCTTC	CASSLRASGVQEEQFF
-	TRBV7-9	TRBJ2-5	-	TGTGCCAGCAGCTTCGCAAGGGAGGGGGCGCTCACGGAGACCCAGTACTTC	CASSFAREGALTETQYF
TRBD2	TRBV27	TRBJ2-7	-	TGTGCCGGCAGTATCGGGGGGGCCGCCTACGAGCAGTACTTC	CAGSIGGAAYEQYF
TRBD1	TRBV12-3/TRBV12-4	TRBJ1-2	many	TGTGCCAGCAGTTTACGGGGGACAGGTACTGGCTACACCTTC	CASSLRGTGTGYTF
-	TRBV4-1	TRBJ2-1	few	TGCGCCAGCAGCCAAGAAGAAGTGTCCTACAATGAGCAGTTCTTC	CASSQEEVSYNEQFF
-	TRBV11-2	TRBJ2-4	few	TGTGCCAGCAGCTCCCTAGGGTTGCCCCGGGGGGCCAAAAACATTCAGTACTTC	CASSSLGLPRGAKNIQYF
-	TRBV20-1	TRBJ2-6	many	TGCAGTGTCCTATCTCCTGGGGCCAACGTCCTGACTTTC	CSVLSPGANVLTF
-	TRBV5-5	TRBJ2-7	few	TGTGCCAGCAGGCCGGGTTACGAGCAGTACTTC	CASRPGYEQYF
-	TRBV6-5	TRBJ2-3	few	TGTGCCAGCAGTCGGACTTCCAGGGATACGCAGTATTTT	CASSRTSRDTQYF
TRBD2	TRBV10-3	TRBJ2-3	few	TGTGCCATCAGTGAGGGTAGCGGGTCCACAGATACGCAGTATTTT	CAISEGSGSTDTQYF
TRBD1	TRBV29-1	TRBJ1-5	few	TGCAGCGTTGAGGGACAGGGGGCCGGTCAGCCCCAGCATTTT	CSVEGQGAGQPQHF
-	TRBV29-1	TRBJ1-1	many	TGCAGCGTTGAGGGACCTAACACTGAAGCTTTCTTT	CSVEGPNTEAFF
TRBD1	TRBV30	TRBJ1-2	few	TGTGCCTGGAGTGTGCGGGCAGGGGGCGAAGGCGGCTACACCTTC	CAWSVRAGGEGGYTF
-	TRBV5-1	TRBJ1-5	few	TGCGCCAGCAGCTTGGCCACAGGGAGGGATCAGCCCCAGCATTTT	CASSLATGRDQPQHF
-	TRBV7-9	TRBJ2-4	-	TGTGCCAGCAGCTTAGCGCCGGAGGGCGCCAAAAACATTCAGTACTTC	CASSLAPEGAKNIQYF
-	TRBV12-3/TRBV12-4	TRBJ2-5	-	TGTGCCAGCAGTTTTCGTCAGGCGGGAGAGACCCAGTACTTC	CASSFRQAGETQYF
TRBD2	TRBV7-9	TRBJ2-7	few	TGTGCCAGCAGCTTGCGGGCGGGGACTAGGGAGAACGAGCAGTACTTC	CASSLRAGTRENEQYF
-	TRBV3-1	TRBJ1-4	-	TGTGCCAGTGCGCGGGCTGGGGGGGGACTGTTTTTT	CASARAGGGLFF
TRBD1	TRBV7-2	TRBJ2-5	-	TGTGCCAGCAGCTCTGGACAGGGTAAAAAGCCCCAGTACTTC	CASSSGQGKKPQYF
-	TRBV2	TRBJ2-7	-	TGTGCCAGCACCCAATCCGAAGCGGACGAGCAGTACTTC	CASTQSEADEQYF
-	TRBV9	TRBJ2-2	-	TGTGCCAGCAGCGTAGTGGGCAGGGCCCGGAACACCGGGGAGCTGTTTTTT	CASSVVGRARNTGELFF
TRBD2	TRBV7-2	TRBJ2-1	few	TGTGCCAGCAGCTTAGGAGGTTTACTAGCGGGGGGAGGTGAGCAGTTCTTC	CASSLGGLLAGGGEQFF
-	TRBV7-9	TRBJ2-3	-	TGTGTCAGCAGCCCCGGGACGATAACAGATACGCAGTATTTT	CVSSPGTITDTQYF
-	TRBV13	TRBJ2-1	-	TGTGCCAGCAGCTTAGGCCCGGGGGCGGGGGATGAGCAGTTCTTC	CASSLGPGAGDEQFF
TRBD1	TRBV5-1	TRBJ2-5	few	TGCGCCAGCAGCTGGGGGGACAGGGGCCTCCCCGGGGAGACCCAGTACTTC	CASSWGDRGLPGETQYF
TRBD2	TRBV5-1	TRBJ2-7	-	TGCGCCAGCAGCTTAGGCGCTAGCGGGAGCGAGCAGTACTTC	CASSLGASGSEQYF
TRBD1	TRBV7-2	TRBJ2-7	many	TGTGCCAGCAGCCAACGACAGGGGGCGTCGTACGAGCAGTACTTC	CASSQRQGASYEQYF
-	TRBV6-2/TRBV6-3	TRBJ2-4	-	TGTGCCAGCAGTCCGGACAGTCTAGCCAAAAACATTCAGTACTTC	CASSPDSLAKNIQYF
TRBD1	TRBV29-1	TRBJ2-4	many	TGCAGCGCTGGGACAGGATTAGCCAAAAACATTCAGTACTTC	CSAGTGLAKNIQYF
-	TRBV20-1	TRBJ1-1	-	TGCAGTGCTAGAGATCATCAGGGAGGAGGCACTGAAGCTTTCTTT	CSARDHQGGGTEAFF
-	TRBV7-9	TRBJ2-1	-	TGTGCCAGCAGCCCACCGCCAGGGGAAGGTCTCAATGAGCAGTTCTTC	CASSPPPGEGLNEQFF
TRBD2	TRBV5-1	TRBJ2-1	many	TGCGCCAGCAACCCTAGCGGGAACAACAATGAGCAGTTCTTC	CASNPSGNNNEQFF
-	TRBV11-2	TRBJ2-1	-	TGTGCCAGCAGAATACCGTCAGCGAATGAGCAGTTCTTC	CASRIPSANEQFF
TRBD1	TRBV4-1	TRBJ2-2	-	TGCGCCAGCAGCCAAGGTAGGACAGGGAGCACCGGGGAGCTGTTTTTT	CASSQGRTGSTGELFF
-	TRBV7-3	TRBJ2-2	-	TGTGCCAGCAGCCCCGACAGACCTACGAACACCGGGGAGCTGTTTTTT	CASSPDRPTNTGELFF
-	TRBV16	TRBJ1-2	-	TGTGCCAGCAGCCAATCGGGAACGCAAAGCTATGGCTACACCTTC	CASSQSGTQSYGYTF
-	TRBV20-1	TRBJ2-4	few	TGCAGTGCTACCAAGGATCCAGCCAAAAACATTCAGTACTTC	CSATKDPAKNIQYF
-	TRBV7-9	TRBJ1-6	many	TGTGCCAGCAGCTCGGGGACGGAGGGCACCCTCCACTTT	CASSSGTEGTLHF
-	TRBV6-5	TRBJ2-5	few	TGTGCCAGCAGCCGGGACTCTTGGGGGACCCAGTACTTC	CASSRDSWGTQYF
-	TRBV28	TRBJ2-7	-	TGTGCCAGCAGGCCATCCCTGGCCTACGAGCAGTACTTC	CASRPSLAYEQYF
-	TRBV27	TRBJ2-2	-	TGTGCCAGCAGTGACACCTTAGCCCCCGGGGAGCTGTTTTTT	CASSDTLAPGELFF
TRBD1	TRBV15	TRBJ2-3	many	TGTGCCACCAGTCCGACAGGGGGGGTCACAGATACGCAGTATTTT	CATSPTGGVTDTQYF
TRBD1	TRBV2	TRBJ2-7	-	TGTGCCAGCGCCGGGACAGGGGATGTCGAGCAGTACTTC	CASAGTGDVEQYF
-	TRBV29-1	TRBJ2-5	many	TGCAGCGTTGAAGAGAGAGGGCCCATGGCCCAGTACTTC	CSVEERGPMAQYF
-	TRBV7-9	TRBJ2-4	many	TGTGCCAGCAGCCCCCCGGGGACCTTGGGGAACATTCAGTACTTC	CASSPPGTLGNIQYF
-	TRBV6-1	TRBJ1-5	-	TGTGCCGCAGGGGGCAATCAGCCCCAGCATTTT	CAAGGNQPQHF
-	TRBV28	TRBJ1-4	many	TGTGCCAGCAGTTTATGGGGCAGAACTAATGAAAAACTGTTTTTT	CASSLWGRTNEKLFF
-	TRBV5-1	TRBJ2-7	once	TGCGCCAGCAGCTTTCGCCAGGAGGGCGAGCAGTACTTC	CASSFRQEGEQYF
-	TRBV15	TRBJ2-1	few	TGTGCCACCAGCAGAGTGGGGCAGGGGAGTTATGAGCAGTTCTTC	CATSRVGQGSYEQFF
-	TRBV24-1	TRBJ2-3	-	TGTGCCACCAGTGATTACGTGGCAGATACGCAGTATTTT	CATSDYVADTQYF
TRBD1	TRBV5-1	TRBJ1-2	few	TGCGCCAGCGCGGAGACAGGGGGCCTCTATGGCTACACCTTC	CASAETGGLYGYTF
TRBD2	TRBV7-3	TRBJ2-2	few	TGTGCCAGCAGTTCTGGCGGGGGGGCCCCCGGGGAGCTGTTTTTT	CASSSGGGAPGELFF
-	TRBV10-3	TRBJ1-5	many	TGTGCCATCAGTGAGTCTCTTAGGGGCAATCAGCCCCAGCATTTT	CAISESLRGNQPQHF
TRBD1	TRBV6-2/TRBV6-3	TRBJ2-1	-	TGTGCCAGCAGTTACTCGACAGGGGGCGAAAATATTGAGCAGTTCTTC	CASSYSTGGENIEQFF
TRBD2	TRBV10-1	TRBJ2-4	-	TGCGCCAGCAGTGAATCAGCGGGGGCCCCAACCATTCAGTACTTC	CASSESAGAPTIQYF
-	TRBV5-6	TRBJ2-7	-	TGTGCCAGCAGCCAGGGGCGTTCGGCAGGGGAGCAGTACTTC	CASSQGRSAGEQYF